Listed below are T cell receptor beta chains from one sample, sequenced in a study of T cell responses to AZD1222 COVID-19 vaccine. Produced via immunoSEQ multiplex PCR; TCRdb's table is partial and in-frame only. The sample has about 130,000 clones; over 80% are singletons. This specimen was peripheral blood, taken 28 days after the second AZD1222 dose. All receptors come from an adult who received the AZD1222 COVID-19 vaccine. The CDR3 runs from the conserved cysteine through the conserved F or W.

v_call	j_call	cdr3_aa
TRBV6-6	TRBJ2-7	CASGSGTGGYEQYF
TRBV7-3	TRBJ2-1	CASSSSGGPSYNEQFF
TRBV5-5	TRBJ2-7	CASSFGYGRANEQYF
TRBV7-2	TRBJ1-1	CASSLLTEAFF
TRBV7-9	TRBJ2-5	CASSFSTGQETQYF
TRBV10-3	TRBJ2-7	CAIRGAYEQYF
TRBV9	TRBJ2-7	CASSVGGDTRVYEQYF
TRBV7-9	TRBJ1-4	CASSPDRDVEKLFF
TRBV19	TRBJ1-3	CASSIDLGGTSGGNTIYF
TRBV29-1	TRBJ1-2	CSVVNRDAGSYTF
TRBV14	TRBJ1-2	CASSQDLQGLRYGYTF
TRBV10-3	TRBJ2-2	CAISASENTGELFF
TRBV30	TRBJ1-6	CAWSRFSGDNRGLRSPLHF
TRBV7-9	TRBJ1-4	CASSLGRGLDEKLFF
TRBV4-1	TRBJ2-1	CASSDGTAYNEQFF
TRBV28	TRBJ1-5	CASRPAGVSGNQPQHF
TRBV7-9	TRBJ1-5	CASSSSGNNQPQHF
TRBV5-5	TRBJ2-7	CASRNLGGGEQYF
TRBV7-6	TRBJ2-1	CASSRRRVGRAGNEQFF
TRBV2	TRBJ2-1	CASSPLVVAGGPEQFF
TRBV19	TRBJ2-7	CASSKSVSPYEQYF
TRBV10-1	TRBJ1-3	CASTHRTLRNTIYF
TRBV2	TRBJ1-6	CASNGQEYNSPLHF
TRBV7-2	TRBJ1-1	CASSLLQGRSAEAFF
TRBV12-5	TRBJ2-6	CASGPPGRSPVLTF
TRBV6-5	TRBJ2-3	CASSYSSGGRSDTQYF
TRBV7-2	TRBJ2-3	CASSSSGGAGDTQYF
TRBV30	TRBJ1-4	CAWTLDEKLFF
TRBV7-9	TRBJ1-5	CASSLGGEFGNQPQHF
TRBV19	TRBJ1-1	CASSIGQANTEAFF
TRBV6-2/TRBV6-3	TRBJ1-1	CASSYGGVTEAFF
TRBV11-3	TRBJ2-5	CASSSRTSGVIETQYF
TRBV18	TRBJ2-7	CASSPGTSYEQYF
TRBV7-8	TRBJ2-1	CASSPGIVDQFF
TRBV7-3	TRBJ1-6	CASSLESGGRSPLHF
TRBV18	TRBJ1-1	CASSPSSGLLNTEAFF
TRBV2	TRBJ2-5	CASKLIGARETQYF